This T cell receptor (beta chain) was sequenced for a study of T cell repertoires in breast cancer (dated by TCRdb to 2016 to 2017). For context, the study as a whole: Tumors, lymph nodes and peripheral blood lymphocytes from breast cancer patients were profiled in the study, along with peripheral blood from healthy control donors. The majority of the 21 patient tumors analyzed for shared TCRs were ER+/PR+. Nine healthy donors, of an age range similar to that of the patients, were included as controls. Sequencing yielded on average around 500,000 sequences per sample and roughly 10 reads per input cell. The study reasoned that TCRs shared between breast cancer patients would target shared antigens, given breast cancer's low mutational burden and rare common mutations. Tumors and tumor-involved lymph nodes were minced and digested with Liberase and DNase, then filtered through 70-um and 40-um filters. Blood samples were separated by Ficoll, whereas tumor-free lymph nodes were processed without any enzymatic digestion.

Trimming costs V 5 bases and J 0 bases, and their ends lie 8 bases apart. From the cysteine up to the phenylalanine, the CDR3 has a length of 14 residues. The read is trimmed to its CDR3 DNA, 42 bases read in frame from base 1. CDR1 and CDR2 (SEHNR, FQNEAQ) derive from the germline V gene (reference sequence). To analyze paired alpha-beta TCRs of CD8+ T cells, the study used an expanded emulsion RT-PCR method with primers covering all TCR V genes. Before emulsion RT-PCR, CD8+ T cells were isolated with a CD8 positive selection kit and incubated overnight in around 10 IU/mL IL-2. With respect to this clonotype: Its cognate antigen has yet to be identified. Base quality data are lacking; no much larger clone is found one base away.

The library was made by emulsion pairing. Unpaired genes were suppressed by a second nested PCR containing blocking oligos, after which a third nested PCR added Illumina adaptors and barcodes. Each master mix for emulsion RT-PCR held about 4,500-260,000 T cells along with C-region, Stepout and V-region primers. The Micellula Emulsion and Purification Kit was used to make the emulsions, and Qiagen OneStep RT-PCR reagents were used for RT-PCR. The pooled libraries were sequenced on an Illumina MiSeq using paired-end 2 x 250 reads. In the source study's methods: Read pairs were joined in Galaxy and clipped at the engineered overlap into separate alpha and beta files; unclipped reads were discarded. To assign alpha-beta pairs, the researchers used CompleteTCR, a MiTCR-based pipeline that relies on an R script to link chains sharing read cluster identifiers. TCR sequences seen only once, which were about 1-3.2%, were removed as potential sequencing errors. TCRdb reworked the public reads: Q25 trimming with fastp, MiXCR clone assembly, productive beta chains retained. Rows are unified per CDR3 protein, each entry keeping the most common DNA and genes. None of the V and J calls come from the authors' own analysis; TCRdb made them. For this sample there are approximately 37,000 distinct CDR3 sequences; 45% to 50% appear just once. Together, the top ten hold about 60% of the sample.

General study outcomes and caveats: TRBV7 predominated among shared TCRs, which may reflect tumor recognition or a mispriming bias from eight TRBV7 primers. Shared TCRs were encoded by various nucleotide sequences, which suggests selection and expansion based on antigen. Discarding singleton TCRs and sampling only part of each tumor may have missed genuine antitumor clones. Because transcript abundance and primer differences skewed clone recovery, emulsion RT-PCR was regarded as qualitative rather than quantitative. Eighteen TCR pairs were shared across seven or more patient tumors and were rarely found in control blood, which suggested possible tumor specificity. About fourfold more TCRs were shared with matched tumor repertoires by tumor-involved sentinel lymph nodes than by tumor-free nodes (roughly 8% versus 2%).

This clonotype was sampled from a pool of human donors with breast cancer or a healthy control (not recorded which). The sequencing sample was made of CD8+ T cells. The sequence joins TRBV7-9 to TRBJ1-3, with TRBD1 perhaps the D gene, on 6 matching bases. CDR3 sequence: CASSGRGSGNTIYF. The DNA sequence follows: TGTGCCAGCAGCGGCAGGGGCTCTGGAAACACCATATATTTT.